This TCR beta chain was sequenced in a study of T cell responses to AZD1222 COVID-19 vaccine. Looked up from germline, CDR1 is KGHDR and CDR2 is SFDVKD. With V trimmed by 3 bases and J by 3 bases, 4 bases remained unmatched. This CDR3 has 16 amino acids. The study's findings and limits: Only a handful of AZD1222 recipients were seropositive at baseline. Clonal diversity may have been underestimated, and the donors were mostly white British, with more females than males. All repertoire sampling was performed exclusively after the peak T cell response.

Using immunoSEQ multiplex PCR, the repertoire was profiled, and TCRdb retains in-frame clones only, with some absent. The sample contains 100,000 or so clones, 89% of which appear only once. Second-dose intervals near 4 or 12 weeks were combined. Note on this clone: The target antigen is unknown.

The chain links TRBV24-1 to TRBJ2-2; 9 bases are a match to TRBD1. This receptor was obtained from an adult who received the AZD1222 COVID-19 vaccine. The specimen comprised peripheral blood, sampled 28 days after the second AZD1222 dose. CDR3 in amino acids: CATSDPRTGDTGELFF. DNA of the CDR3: TGTGCCACCAGTGATCCCCGGACAGGGGACACCGGGGAGCTGTTTTTT.